This T cell receptor beta chain emerged from a study of blood T cell repertoires in COVID-19. Background on the study: Donors in the United States, Italy and Spain gave samples during acute or convalescent COVID-19.

The table came from immunoSEQ multiplex PCR; TCRdb's copy has only in-frame clones and leaves some out. The sample has about 190,000 clones, about 88% seen once. Trimming shortened V by 2 bases and J by 2 bases, and 12 bases separated the two germline ends. The CDR3 has 15 residues. Germline V gene data show CDR1 as ENHRY and CDR2 as SYGVKD. The sample consisted of peripheral blood. The chain employs TRBV10-3 and TRBJ2-5, with a tentative D call TRBD2 (5 bases). The TCR comes from a woman aged 40 to 49 who had recovered from COVID-19. In DNA form, the CDR3 reads TGTGCCATCAGTGAGAGCGGCTGGGGACAAGAGACCCAGTACTTC. Its translation is CAISESGWGQETQYF.